The TCR beta chain under discussion was sequenced for a study of cytomegalovirus exposure and HLA in healthy donors. General study findings and limits: A later analysis appeared to link common viral pathogens to several of the most significant clusters. The authors assumed roughly uniform sequencing depth across donors for presence/absence analyses. Only CMV serostatus was available as immune exposure information. For most TCR sequences rarity was the rule, although some public TCRs occurred in many donors.

This clone was observed once. Its specificity is unknown. The PCR employed 60 Vbeta primers together with 13 Jbeta primers. Repertoires were generated with immunoSEQ multiplex PCR, while TCRdb's copy carries only in-frame clones and drops some. This sample carries about 300,000 clones, about nine tenths of them seen once, and the ten largest clones take 3.5% to 4.5%. CDR1 is LNHDA and CDR2 is SQIVND in the germline V gene (reference sequence). The V gene end was trimmed by 5 bases and the J gene end by 6 bases; junction bases not matched to a gene: 7. The CDR3 runs to 14 residues. This chain joins TRBV19 and TRBJ2-1, with 7 bases matching TRBD2. This TCR came from a man aged 35 to 55 in good health and CMV-seropositive. Sequencing input: PBMCs. The chain's CDR3 is CASSPSGTSNEQFF. In DNA form, the CDR3 reads TGTGCCAGTAGTCCCAGCGGGACGTCCAATGAGCAGTTCTTC.